The rows below give T cell receptor beta chains drawn from one sample of a study of shared clonotypes between healthy human individuals. Measured with immunoSEQ multiplex PCR; TCRdb has only the in-frame clones, and not every one. Among about 1.5 million clones listed, 98% were seen once. The specimen sequenced was naive CD4+ T cells sorted from blood. All receptors derive from a man aged 25 to 45 in good health. CDR3s include the opening cysteine and the closing phenylalanine or tryptophan. Each record gives: CDR3 length, V gene, CDR3 protein.

>13|TRBV6-1
CASRAENYNEQFF
>15|TRBV5-1
CASSLRDPSNQPQHF
>15|TRBV5-1
CASSLVSTAYNEQFF
>16|TRBV18
CASSPRGGVNTGELFF
>16|TRBV15
CATSREAATEYNEQFF
>11|TRBV20-1
CSARGGVEQFF
>13|TRBV2
CASMGFPKNIQYF
>14|TRBV18
CASSPGEQNTEAFF
>12|TRBV7-2
CASSPMRPEQYF
>15|TRBV18
CASSPPEGRGTEAFF
>14|TRBV11-2
CASSRLAGVVEQYF
>14|TRBV10-3
CAINRERGVNEQFF
>14|TRBV9
CASSVRTGGGEQFF
>15|TRBV18
CASSPLGAEGSEAFF
>16|TRBV9
CASSVGGGASLYEQYF
>13|TRBV30
CASSGGSAGELFF
>15|TRBV5-4
CASSFSGRSYNEQFF
>15|TRBV29-1
CSVELRTTSTDTQYF
>12|TRBV5-1
CASSVAGTEAFF
>14|TRBV5-1
CASGEAPSSYEQYF
>11|TRBV15
CATLKGVEQYF
>14|TRBV5-1
CASSPGTTYGEQFF
>18|TRBV2
CASTPGASGKNSYNEQFF